These T cell receptor beta chains were read from a single sample in a study of blood T cell repertoires in COVID-19. TCRdb's copy holds only in-frame clones and misses some; the assay was immunoSEQ multiplex PCR. The top ten clones hold approximately 0.94% of a sample with around 270,000 clones, around 85% of them seen once. The sample consisted of peripheral blood. Receptor source: a human donor with COVID-19, enrolled during active disease. The donor label of this sample is uncertain. The CDR3 runs from the conserved cysteine through the conserved F or W. A D gene is named only where the DNA matches it firmly. Clone size appears in some rows only: once, few, many, or a class for an expanded clone.

>TRBD1|TRBJ1-1|NA|TRBV19
TGTGCCAGTAGTTCAGACAGGGACACTGAAGCTTTCTTT
CASSSDRDTEAFF
>NA|TRBJ2-1|NA|TRBV5-6
TGTGCCAGCAGCTTGGACCTGAGCTCCTACAATGAGCAGTTCTTC
CASSLDLSSYNEQFF
>TRBD2|TRBJ2-1|NA|TRBV10-3
TGTGCCACACTAGCGGGAGGGCCAGTGGACAATGAGCAGTTCTTC
CATLAGGPVDNEQFF
>NA|TRBJ2-2|once|TRBV2
TGTGCCAGCAGTGTGCAAGCGCTGAACACCGGGGAGCTGTTTTTT
CASSVQALNTGELFF
>TRBD2|TRBJ2-3|NA|TRBV5-4
TGTGCCAGCAGCCGTGAGGGACTAGCGATCCTAGAGAGTGCAGATACGCAGTATTTT
CASSREGLAILESADTQYF
>TRBD1|TRBJ2-3|NA|TRBV2
TGTGCCAGCACCCCAACGACAGGGGGCTTCACAGATACGCAGTATTTT
CASTPTTGGFTDTQYF
>NA|TRBJ2-7|NA|TRBV7-2
TGTGCCAGCAGCTTAGCAGGTGGCAGGGTGTACGAGCAGTACTTC
CASSLAGGRVYEQYF
>TRBD2|TRBJ2-7|NA|TRBV3-1/TRBV3-2
TGTGCCAGCAGCCAAGGGACTAGCGGGACCCTCTCCTACGAGCAGTACTTC
CASSQGTSGTLSYEQYF
>TRBD1|TRBJ1-4|NA|TRBV2
TGTGCCAGCAGTGGGGGCAGGGGGGAAAAACTGTTTTTT
CASSGGRGEKLFF
>NA|TRBJ2-6|NA|TRBV10-3
TGTGCCATCAGGGGGGGAGAAGGGGCCAACGTCCTGACTTTC
CAIRGGEGANVLTF
>NA|TRBJ2-1|NA|TRBV20-1
TGCAGTGCTGCCCCGGGGGATGAGCAGTTCTTC
CSAAPGDEQFF
>TRBD2|TRBJ2-3|NA|TRBV28
TGTGCCAGCAGGGTAGCGGGAGTGGGGAAGGCAGATACGCAGTATTTT
CASRVAGVGKADTQYF
>NA|TRBJ1-5|NA|TRBV24-1
TGTGCCACCAGTGATCGAGGTTCCAGGACAATCGCAGATCAGCCCCAGCATTTT
CATSDRGSRTIADQPQHF
>NA|TRBJ2-5|NA|TRBV5-4
TGTGCCAGCAGCTTGATGGGGCGCCAAGAGACCCAGTACTTC
CASSLMGRQETQYF
>NA|TRBJ1-2|NA|TRBV19
TGTGCCAGTAGTACAAGGACAGTCTTTAACTATGGCTACACCTTC
CASSTRTVFNYGYTF
>TRBD1|TRBJ1-5|NA|TRBV27
TGTGCCAGCAGTGGACAGGGCCTCCAGCCCCAGCATTTT
CASSGQGLQPQHF
>NA|TRBJ2-7|NA|TRBV30
TGTGCCTGGAGTGAGGGCAGGGGGACTTATTACGAGCAGTACTTC
CAWSEGRGTYYEQYF
>TRBD1|TRBJ1-2|NA|TRBV18
TGTGCCAGCTCACCTCGGGACAGGGGAAGGTATGGCTACACCTTC
CASSPRDRGRYGYTF
>TRBD1|TRBJ2-3|NA|TRBV4-1
TGCGCCAGCAGCCAAACTCATACTAGGACAGGGGCCCCTGATACGCAGTATTTT
CASSQTHTRTGAPDTQYF
>TRBD1|TRBJ1-2|NA|TRBV3-1/TRBV3-2
TGTGCCAGCAGCCCAAACCAAATCGACAGGGTGGGTGGCTACACCTTC
CASSPNQIDRVGGYTF
>TRBD1|TRBJ2-7|NA|TRBV5-1
TGCGCCAGCAGCAGCGTCAGGGGGCTAAATGAGCAGTACTTC
CASSSVRGLNEQYF
>TRBD2|TRBJ2-3|NA|TRBV28
TGTGCCAGCAGTCAGTCAGCGGGAGCTGGCACAGATACGCAGTATTTT
CASSQSAGAGTDTQYF
>NA|TRBJ2-7|NA|TRBV19
TGTGCCAGTACTTCTTACCGTGACGGGGGCTCCTACGAGCAGTACTTC
CASTSYRDGGSYEQYF
>TRBD2|TRBJ2-1|NA|TRBV28
TGTGCCAGCAGTTTCGGAGCGGGAGGGCCTAGCAATGAGCAGTTCTTC
CASSFGAGGPSNEQFF
>TRBD1|TRBJ2-3|NA|TRBV7-9
TGTGCCAGCAGCCCGGACAGGGGGCCTGGAGATACGCAGTATTTT
CASSPDRGPGDTQYF
>NA|TRBJ2-1|NA|TRBV5-1
TGCGCCAGCAGCTTGGCCCCTCCAGGGGAGCAGTTCTTC
CASSLAPPGEQFF
>NA|TRBJ1-4|NA|TRBV2
TGTGCCAGCAAACTAGGAGCAACTAATGAAAAACTGTTTTTT
CASKLGATNEKLFF